This T cell receptor (beta chain) stems from a study of cytomegalovirus exposure and HLA in healthy donors. Concerning this clone itself: The antigen remains unidentified.

Study-wide points: In a later analysis, at a false discovery rate of 0.05, 16,951 TCR beta sequences were associated with HLA alleles.

CDR1 and CDR2 (germline): MNHEY, SMNVEV (reference sequence). The CDR3 loop spans 15 amino acids. V was cut by 6 bases and J by 5 bases, with 20 bases left in between. The PCR used 60 Vbeta and 13 Jbeta primers. Sequencing was performed with immunoSEQ multiplex PCR; in TCRdb, only in-frame clones are kept and a portion is missing. In the table there are about 140,000 clones, roughly 82% of which are singletons. The sequencing sample was made of PBMCs. This clonotype was sampled from a man between 18 and 35 years old in good health and CMV-seropositive. The chain recombines TRBV27 with TRBJ2-7; TRBD1 might be the D (6 bases). CDR3 coding DNA: TGTGCCAGCAGCCTGTTTGGGGGCTTTCGGAACGAGCAGTACTTC. Protein product: CASSLFGGFRNEQYF.